This T cell receptor beta chain is drawn from a study of shared clonotypes between healthy human individuals. Study results and limitations: Generation of non-shared clonotypes was less probable than generation of clonotypes shared by all four donors. It was the few donors that limited the genetic and exposure-history diversity represented.

This clone was seen once. Its target is not known. Replicate PCRs for sorted subsets used approximately 190 ng DNA; this equaled about 30,000 T cell genomes. Sequencing was performed with immunoSEQ multiplex PCR; in TCRdb, only in-frame clones are kept and a portion is missing. This sample yields more than 1,200,000 clones, of which less than 99% are seen a single time; 0.36% belongs to the top ten. Per the germline V gene, CDR1 is ENHRY and CDR2 is SYGVKD. The CDR3 is made up of 14 amino acids. J lost 6 bases, V lost 3 bases, and 3 bases had no gene match. CD45RA-negative memory and CD45RA+ naive subsets were split from the CD4+ cells.

The rearrangement joins TRBV10-3 to TRBJ2-1, with TRBD2 matching 9 bases. The specimen was naive CD4+ T cells sorted from blood. Subset noted: CD45RA+ positively selected. The source is a man aged 25 to 45 in good health. CDR3 residues: CAISESGRLNEQFF. The CDR3 nucleotides read TGTGCCATCAGTGAAAGCGGGAGGCTCAATGAGCAGTTCTTC.